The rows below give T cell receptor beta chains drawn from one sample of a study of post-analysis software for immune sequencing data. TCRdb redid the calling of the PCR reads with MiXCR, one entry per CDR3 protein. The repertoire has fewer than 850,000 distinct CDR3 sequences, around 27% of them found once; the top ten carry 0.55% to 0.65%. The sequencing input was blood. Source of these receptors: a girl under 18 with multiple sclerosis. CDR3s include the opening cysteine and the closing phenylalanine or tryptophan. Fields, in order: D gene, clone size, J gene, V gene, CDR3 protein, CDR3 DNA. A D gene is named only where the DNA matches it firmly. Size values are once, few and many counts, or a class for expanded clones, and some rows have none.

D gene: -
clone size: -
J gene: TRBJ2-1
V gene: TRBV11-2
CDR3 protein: CASSLDPSVLEQFF
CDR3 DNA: TGTGCCAGCAGCTTAGATCCTAGCGTGCTTGAGCAGTTCTTC

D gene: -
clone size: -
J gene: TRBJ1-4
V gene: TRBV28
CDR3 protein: CASSWHDSATNEKLFF
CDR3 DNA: TGTGCCAGCAGTTGGCACGACAGCGCAACTAATGAAAAACTGTTTTTT

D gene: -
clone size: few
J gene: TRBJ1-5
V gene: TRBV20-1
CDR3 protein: CSARDVRQFGNQPQHF
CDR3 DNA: TGCAGTGCTAGAGATGTCCGGCAGTTTGGCAATCAGCCCCAGCATTTT

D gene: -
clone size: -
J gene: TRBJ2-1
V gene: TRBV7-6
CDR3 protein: CASSLDHTTLSYNEQFF
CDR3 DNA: TGTGCCAGCAGCTTAGATCATACAACACTCTCCTACAATGAGCAGTTCTTC

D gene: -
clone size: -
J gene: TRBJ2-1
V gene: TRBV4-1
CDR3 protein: CASSLKPRPKYNEQFF
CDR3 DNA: TGCGCCAGCAGCCTTAAACCACGACCTAAATACAATGAGCAGTTCTTC

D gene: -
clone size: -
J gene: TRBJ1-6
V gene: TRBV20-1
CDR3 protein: CSAAGSASPLHF
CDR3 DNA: TGCAGTGCGGCAGGGTCCGCCTCACCCCTCCACTTT

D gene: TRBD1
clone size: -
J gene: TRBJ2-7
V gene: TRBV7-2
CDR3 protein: CASSLYRSGGYEQYF
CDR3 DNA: TGTGCCAGCAGCTTATACCGCTCAGGGGGCTACGAGCAGTACTTC

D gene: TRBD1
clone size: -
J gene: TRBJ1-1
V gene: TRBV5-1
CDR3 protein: CASSEGQAYTEAFF
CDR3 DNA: TGCGCCAGCAGCGAGGGACAGGCGTACACTGAAGCTTTCTTT

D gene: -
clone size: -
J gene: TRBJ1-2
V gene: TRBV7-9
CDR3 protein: CASSLSVVGEGYTF
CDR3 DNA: TGTGCCAGCAGCCTGAGTGTGGTGGGTGAAGGCTACACCTTC

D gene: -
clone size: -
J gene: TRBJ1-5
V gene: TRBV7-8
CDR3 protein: CASSTLLSRGHTRPQHF
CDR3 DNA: TGTGCCAGCAGCACATTACTCTCTCGGGGACACACCCGGCCCCAGCATTTT

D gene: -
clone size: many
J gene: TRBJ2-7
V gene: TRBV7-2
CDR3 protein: CASRRAGEQYF
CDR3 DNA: TGTGCCAGCCGTCGGGCGGGCGAGCAGTACTTC

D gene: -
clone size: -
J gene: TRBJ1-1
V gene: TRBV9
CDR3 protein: CASSVEGGHTEAFF
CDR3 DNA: TGTGCCAGCAGCGTAGAGGGGGGTCACACTGAAGCTTTCTTT

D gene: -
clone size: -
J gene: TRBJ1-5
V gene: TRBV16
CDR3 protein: CASSQSKPQPQHF
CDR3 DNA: TGTGCCAGCAGCCAATCTAAGCCTCAGCCCCAGCATTTT

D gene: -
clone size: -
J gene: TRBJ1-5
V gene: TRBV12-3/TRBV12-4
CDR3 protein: CASRQTLLNQPQHF
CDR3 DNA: TGTGCCAGCCGGCAGACACTTTTAAATCAGCCCCAGCATTTT

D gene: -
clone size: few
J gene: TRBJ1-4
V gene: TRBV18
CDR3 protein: CASSPKGGTPHEKLFF
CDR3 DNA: TGTGCCAGCTCGCCCAAGGGGGGGACTCCCCATGAAAAACTGTTTTTT

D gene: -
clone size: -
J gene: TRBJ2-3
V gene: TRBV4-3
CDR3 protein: CASSLVQGSNTQYF
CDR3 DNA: TGCGCCAGCAGCCTAGTACAAGGTAGTAATACGCAGTATTTT

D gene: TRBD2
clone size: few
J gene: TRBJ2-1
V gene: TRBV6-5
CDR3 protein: CASSYAGGSPGEQFF
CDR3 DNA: TGTGCCAGCAGTTACGCGGGGGGATCCCCTGGGGAGCAGTTCTTC

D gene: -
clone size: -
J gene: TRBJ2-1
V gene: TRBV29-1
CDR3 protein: CSVAWGSDEPFF
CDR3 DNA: -

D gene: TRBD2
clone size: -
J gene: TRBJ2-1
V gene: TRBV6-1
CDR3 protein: CASSGGTSVFPYNEQFF
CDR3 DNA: TGTGCCAGCAGTGGGGGGACTAGCGTGTTCCCCTACAATGAGCAGTTCTTC

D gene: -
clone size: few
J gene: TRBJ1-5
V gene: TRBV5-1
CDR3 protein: CASSLLGGNNQPQHF
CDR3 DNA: TGCGCCAGCTCTCTCTTGGGGGGCAACAATCAGCCCCAGCATTTT